Given below is one TCR beta chain in context. Its recognized antigen is unknown. Base quality data are lacking; no much larger clone is found one base away. These data belong to a study of OX40 agonist ivuxolimab in advanced cancers. Context from the whole study: Ivuxolimab was an agonistic, fully human IgG2 monoclonal antibody directed against OX40 (CD134), a costimulatory receptor. The point of sequencing TCRbeta in the periphery was to test whether ivuxolimab changed TCR sequence diversity and drove clonal T-cell expansion. In the dose-escalation cohort, over 65% of patients were male, and the mean age was approximately 60 years, with a range of about 20 to 79. Among the roughly 50 dose-escalation patients, about 19 had hepatocellular carcinoma, some 15 melanoma, 9 renal cell carcinoma and 9 head and neck cancer. The monotherapy dose-escalation portion (N ≈ 52 patients) of the phase I ivuxolimab trial is reported in the paper. Prior anti-PD-1, anti-PD-L1 or anti-CTLA-4 therapy was permitted, and about 40% of dose-escalation patients had received checkpoint inhibitors. Three dose-escalation patients achieved partial responses, one with hepatocellular carcinoma and two with cutaneous melanoma. Intravenous ivuxolimab was administered to patients every 2 weeks at six dose levels: 0.01, 0.1, 0.3, 1.5, 3 and 10 mg/kg.

Genomic DNA was extracted from sorted cells for sequencing of the TCRbeta CDR3 region. The immunoSEQ Assay was used to sequence the TCRbeta CDR3 regions. The table comes from immuneACCESS by way of TCRdb, which keeps in-frame sequences with V and J called. Part of the clones is missing from these tables; in studies checked, under half for an unresolved V gene and the rest for unknown reasons. This sample comprises around 77,000 clones, over 85% of them detected only once. Of the sample, approximately 2.4% falls within the top ten clones. The trial excluded patients who had a history of autoimmune disease or were on systemic immunosuppression. Peripheral blood for TCR sequencing was drawn from every dose cohort at baseline, at cycle 4 day 1 and at cycle 7 day 1. Samples came from an open-label, multicenter, first-in-human phase I dose-escalation trial of ivuxolimab. Adults with locally advanced or metastatic melanoma, renal cell carcinoma, hepatocellular carcinoma or head and neck squamous cell carcinoma were enrolled in the trial. Before TCR sequencing, CD4+ and CD8+ T cells were separately sorted from peripheral blood.

V and J are truncated by 0 bases and 1 base respectively, leaving an intervening sequence of 5 bases. Including the terminal cysteine and phenylalanine, the CDR3 comprises 13 residues. Of the read, only the CDR3 DNA is kept; its 39 bases are in frame from base 1. From the germline V gene (reference sequence), CDR1 is GTSNPN and CDR2 is SVGIG. General study outcomes and caveats: Low levels of normalized T-cell clonal expansion were also shown by some nonresponding patients. The antigen specificity of the peripheral T cells that underwent clonal expansion was not determined. Partial responders in the 0.1-3.0 mg/kg groups had among the lowest normalized peripheral clonal expansion, especially among CD8+ T cells. After ivuxolimab, CD8+ T cells had more expanded clones than CD4+ T cells on average. At doses of 0.1 to 3.0 mg/kg, clonal expansion of both CD4+ and CD8+ blood T cells was observed from baseline to week 6.

This receptor was obtained from an adult with an advanced solid tumor such as melanoma, head and neck, liver or kidney cancer. The material was CD4+ or CD8+ T cells sorted from blood, obtained in a trial of the OX40 agonist ivuxolimab. The rearranged chain carries TRBV30 and TRBJ2-3, with the D gene not confidently named. At the DNA level, the sequence is TGTGCCTGGAGTGTTTCCCGCACAGATACGCAGTATTTT. Translated, this is CAWSVSRTDTQYF.